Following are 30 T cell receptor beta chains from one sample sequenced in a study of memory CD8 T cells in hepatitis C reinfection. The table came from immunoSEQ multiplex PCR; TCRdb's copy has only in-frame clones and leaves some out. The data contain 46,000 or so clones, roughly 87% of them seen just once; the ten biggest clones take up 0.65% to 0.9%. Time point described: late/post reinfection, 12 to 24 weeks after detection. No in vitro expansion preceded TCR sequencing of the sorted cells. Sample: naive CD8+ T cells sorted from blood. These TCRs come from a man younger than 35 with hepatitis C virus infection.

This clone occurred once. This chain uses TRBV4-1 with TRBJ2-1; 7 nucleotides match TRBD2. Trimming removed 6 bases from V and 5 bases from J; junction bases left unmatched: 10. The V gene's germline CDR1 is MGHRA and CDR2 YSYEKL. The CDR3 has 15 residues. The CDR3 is CASSLRLAENNEQFF. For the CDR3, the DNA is TGCGCCAGCAGTCTCCGCCTAGCGGAGAACAATGAGCAGTTCTTC.

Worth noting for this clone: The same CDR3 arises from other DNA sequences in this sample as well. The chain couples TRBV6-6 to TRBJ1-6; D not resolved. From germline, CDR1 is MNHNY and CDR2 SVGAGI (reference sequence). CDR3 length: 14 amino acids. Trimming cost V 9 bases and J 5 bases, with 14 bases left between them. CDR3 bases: TGTGCCAGTGGTCTCAGGATCGATAATTCACCCCTCCACTTT. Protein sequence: CASGLRIDNSPLHF.

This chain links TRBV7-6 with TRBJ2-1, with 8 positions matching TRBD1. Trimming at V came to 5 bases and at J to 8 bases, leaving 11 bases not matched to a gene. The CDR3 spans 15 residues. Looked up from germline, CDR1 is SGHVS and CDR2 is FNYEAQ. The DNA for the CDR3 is TGTGCCAGCAGCCTTTACAGGGGGGTCAGCTATGAGCAGTTCTTC. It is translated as CASSLYRGVSYEQFF.

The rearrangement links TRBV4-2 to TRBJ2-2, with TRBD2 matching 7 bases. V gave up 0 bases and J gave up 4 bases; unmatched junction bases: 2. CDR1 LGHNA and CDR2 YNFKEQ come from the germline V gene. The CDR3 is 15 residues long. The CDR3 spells CASSQEGGGTGELFF. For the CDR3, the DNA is TGTGCCAGCAGCCAAGAAGGCGGGGGCACCGGGGAGCTGTTTTTT.

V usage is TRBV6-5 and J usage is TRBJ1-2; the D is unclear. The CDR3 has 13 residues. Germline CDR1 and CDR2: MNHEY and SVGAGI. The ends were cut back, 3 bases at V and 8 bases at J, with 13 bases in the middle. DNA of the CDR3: TGTGCCAGCAGTTATCAATATCTGGGCGGCTACACCTTC. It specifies CASSYQYLGGYTF.

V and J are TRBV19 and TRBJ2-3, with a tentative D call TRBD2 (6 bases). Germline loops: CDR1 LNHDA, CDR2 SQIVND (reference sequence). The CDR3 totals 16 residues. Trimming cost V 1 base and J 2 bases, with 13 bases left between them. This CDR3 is CASSIVGGLFTDTQYF. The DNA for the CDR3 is TGTGCCAGTAGTATAGTGGGAGGACTGTTCACAGATACGCAGTATTTT.

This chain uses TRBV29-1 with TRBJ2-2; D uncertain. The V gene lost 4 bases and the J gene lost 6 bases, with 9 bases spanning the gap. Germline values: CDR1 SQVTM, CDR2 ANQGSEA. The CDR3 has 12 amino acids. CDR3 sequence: CSVVLSAGELFF. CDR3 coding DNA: TGCAGCGTTGTACTATCGGCCGGGGAGCTGTTTTTT.

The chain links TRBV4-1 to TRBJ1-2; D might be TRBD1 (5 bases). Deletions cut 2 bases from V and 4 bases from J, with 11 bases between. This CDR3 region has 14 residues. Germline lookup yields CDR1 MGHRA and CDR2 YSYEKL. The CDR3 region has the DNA TGCGCCAGCAGCCAACCAGGGTATGGCTATGGCTACACCTTC. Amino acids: CASSQPGYGYGYTF.

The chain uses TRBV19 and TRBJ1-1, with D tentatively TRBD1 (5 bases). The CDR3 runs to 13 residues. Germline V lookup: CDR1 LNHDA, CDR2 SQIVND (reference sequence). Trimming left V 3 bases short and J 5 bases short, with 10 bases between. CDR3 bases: TGTGCCAGTAGTATTGGAGGGGAAACTGAAGCTTTCTTT. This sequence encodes CASSIGGETEAFF.

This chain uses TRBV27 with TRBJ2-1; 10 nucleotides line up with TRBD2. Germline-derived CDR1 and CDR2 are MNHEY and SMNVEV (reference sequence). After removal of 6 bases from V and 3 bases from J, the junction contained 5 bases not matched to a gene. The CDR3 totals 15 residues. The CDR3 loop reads CASSLAGVVYNEQFF. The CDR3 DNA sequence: TGTGCCAGCAGCCTAGCGGGAGTGGTCTACAATGAGCAGTTCTTC.

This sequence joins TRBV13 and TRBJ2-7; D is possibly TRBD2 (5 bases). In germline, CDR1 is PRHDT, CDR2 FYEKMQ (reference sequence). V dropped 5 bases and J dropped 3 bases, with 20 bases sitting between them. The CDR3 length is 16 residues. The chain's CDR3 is CASSPSGPGMGYEQYF. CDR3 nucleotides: TGTGCCAGCAGCCCGTCCGGGCCCGGGATGGGCTACGAGCAGTACTTC.

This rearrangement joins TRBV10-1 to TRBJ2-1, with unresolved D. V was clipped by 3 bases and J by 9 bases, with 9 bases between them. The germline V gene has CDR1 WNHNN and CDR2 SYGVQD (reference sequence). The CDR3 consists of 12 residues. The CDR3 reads CASSDLGGEQFF. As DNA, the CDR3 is TGCGCCAGCAGTGATCTCGGCGGTGAGCAGTTCTTC.

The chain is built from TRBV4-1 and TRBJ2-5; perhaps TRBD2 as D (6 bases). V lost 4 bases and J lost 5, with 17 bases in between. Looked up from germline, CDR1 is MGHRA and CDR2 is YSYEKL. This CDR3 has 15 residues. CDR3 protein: CASSPRTGTLETQYF. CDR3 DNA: TGCGCCAGCAGCCCTAGGACCGGGACTCTCGAGACCCAGTACTTC.

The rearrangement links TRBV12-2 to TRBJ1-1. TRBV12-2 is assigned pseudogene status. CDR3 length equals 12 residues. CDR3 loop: CASRLRGMEAFF. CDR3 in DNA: TGTGCAAGTCGTCTTCGGGGAATGGAAGCTTTCTTT.

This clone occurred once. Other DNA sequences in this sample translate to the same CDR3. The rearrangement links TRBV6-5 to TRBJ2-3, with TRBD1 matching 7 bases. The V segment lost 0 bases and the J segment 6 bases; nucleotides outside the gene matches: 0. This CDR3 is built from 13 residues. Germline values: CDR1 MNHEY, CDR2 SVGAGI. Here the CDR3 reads CASSYSGGDTQYF. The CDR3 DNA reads TGTGCCAGCAGTTACTCAGGGGGCGATACGCAGTATTTT.

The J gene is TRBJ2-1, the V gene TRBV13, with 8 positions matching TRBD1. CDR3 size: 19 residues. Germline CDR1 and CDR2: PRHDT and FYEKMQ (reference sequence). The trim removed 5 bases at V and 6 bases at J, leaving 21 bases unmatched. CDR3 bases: TGTGCCAGCAGCAGCCATTTCGCAGGGGGCCCCACATCGGGCAATGAGCAGTTCTTC. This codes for CASSSHFAGGPTSGNEQFF. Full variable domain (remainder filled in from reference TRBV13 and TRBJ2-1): AAGVIQSPRHLIKEKRETATLKCYPIPRHDTVYWYQQGPGQDPQFLISFYEKMQSDKGSIPDRFSAQQFSDYHSELNMSSLELGDSALYFCASSSHFAGGPTSGNEQFFGPGTRLTVL.

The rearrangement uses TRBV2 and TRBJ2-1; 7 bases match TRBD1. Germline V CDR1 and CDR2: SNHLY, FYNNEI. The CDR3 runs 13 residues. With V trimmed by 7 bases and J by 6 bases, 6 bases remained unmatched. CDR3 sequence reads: CASTGTDLNEQFF. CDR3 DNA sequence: TGTGCCAGCACCGGGACAGACCTCAATGAGCAGTTCTTC.

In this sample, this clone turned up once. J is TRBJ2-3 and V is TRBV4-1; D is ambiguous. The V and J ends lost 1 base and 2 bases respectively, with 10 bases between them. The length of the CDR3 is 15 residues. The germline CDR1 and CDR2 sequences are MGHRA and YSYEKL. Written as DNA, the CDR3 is TGCGCCAGCAGCCAAGCCCACACCCCCACAGATACGCAGTATTTT. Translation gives CASSQAHTPTDTQYF.

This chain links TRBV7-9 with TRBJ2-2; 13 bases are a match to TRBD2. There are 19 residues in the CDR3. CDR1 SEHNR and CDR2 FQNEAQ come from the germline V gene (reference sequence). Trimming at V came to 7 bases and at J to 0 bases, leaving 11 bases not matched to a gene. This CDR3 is CASNSPRGLAGSNTGELFF. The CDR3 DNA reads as TGTGCCAGCAACTCCCCCAGGGGACTAGCGGGGTCGAACACCGGGGAGCTGTTTTTT.

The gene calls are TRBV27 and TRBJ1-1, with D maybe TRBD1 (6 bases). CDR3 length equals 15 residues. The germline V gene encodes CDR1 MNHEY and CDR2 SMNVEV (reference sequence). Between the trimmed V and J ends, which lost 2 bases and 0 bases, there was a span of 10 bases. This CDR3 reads CASSLTGRMNTEAFF. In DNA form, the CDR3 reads TGTGCCAGCAGTTTAACAGGGCGGATGAACACTGAAGCTTTCTTT.

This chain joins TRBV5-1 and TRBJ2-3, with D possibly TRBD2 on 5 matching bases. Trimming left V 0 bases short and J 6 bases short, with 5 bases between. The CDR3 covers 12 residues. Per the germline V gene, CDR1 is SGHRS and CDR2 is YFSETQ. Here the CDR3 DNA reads TGCGCCAGCAGCTTGGGAGGGGATACGCAGTATTTT. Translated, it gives CASSLGGDTQYF. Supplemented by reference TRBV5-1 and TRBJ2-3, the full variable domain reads KAGVTQTPRYLIKTRGQQVTLSCSPISGHRSVSWYQQTPGQGLQFLFEYFSETQRNKGNFPGRFSGRQFSNSRSEMNVSTLELGDSALYLCASSLGGDTQYFGPGTRLTVL.

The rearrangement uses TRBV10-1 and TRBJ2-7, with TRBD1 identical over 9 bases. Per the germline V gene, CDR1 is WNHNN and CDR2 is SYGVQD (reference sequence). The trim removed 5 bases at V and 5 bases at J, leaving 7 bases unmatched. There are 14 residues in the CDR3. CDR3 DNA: TGCGCCAGCAGTACCGGACAGGGGAACAACGAGCAGTACTTC. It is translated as CASSTGQGNNEQYF.

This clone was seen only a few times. CDR3 residues: CASSLGVAGVAGELFF. DNA of the CDR3: TGTGCCAGCAGCTTGGGTGTGGCGGGAGTCGCCGGGGAGCTGTTTTTT. The rearrangement joins TRBV5-6 to TRBJ2-2; 7 bases match TRBD2. Unmatched junction bases numbered 8, after V lost 0 bases and J lost 6 bases. CDR3 length: 16 amino acids. Germline-derived CDR1 and CDR2 are SGHDT and YYEEEE.

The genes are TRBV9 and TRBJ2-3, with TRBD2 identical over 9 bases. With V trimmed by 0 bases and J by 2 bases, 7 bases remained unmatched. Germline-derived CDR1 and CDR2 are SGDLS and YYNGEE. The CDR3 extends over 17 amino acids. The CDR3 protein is CASSVEEGGRATDTQYF. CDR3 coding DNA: TGTGCCAGCAGCGTAGAAGAGGGCGGGAGGGCCACAGATACGCAGTATTTT.

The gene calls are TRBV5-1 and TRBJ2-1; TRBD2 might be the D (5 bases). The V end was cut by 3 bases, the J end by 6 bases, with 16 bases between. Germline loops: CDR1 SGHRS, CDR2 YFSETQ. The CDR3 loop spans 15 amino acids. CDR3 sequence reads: CASSSNGVGSNEQFF. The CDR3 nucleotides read TGCGCCAGCAGCTCGAACGGGGTAGGGTCCAATGAGCAGTTCTTC.

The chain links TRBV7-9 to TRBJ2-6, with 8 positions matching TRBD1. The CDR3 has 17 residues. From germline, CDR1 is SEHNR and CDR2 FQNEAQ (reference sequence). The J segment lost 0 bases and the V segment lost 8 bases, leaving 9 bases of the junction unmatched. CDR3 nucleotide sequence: TGTGCCAGCCCTCCAGGGACAGGAGACTCTGGGGCCAACGTCCTGACTTTC. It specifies CASPPGTGDSGANVLTF.

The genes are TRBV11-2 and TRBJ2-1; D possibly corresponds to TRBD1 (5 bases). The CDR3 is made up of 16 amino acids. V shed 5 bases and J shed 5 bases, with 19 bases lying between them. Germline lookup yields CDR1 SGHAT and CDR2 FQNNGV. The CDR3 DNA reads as TGTGCCAGCAGCCAAGGGGAAAGGGGCCTAAACAATGAGCAGTTCTTC. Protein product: CASSQGERGLNNEQFF.

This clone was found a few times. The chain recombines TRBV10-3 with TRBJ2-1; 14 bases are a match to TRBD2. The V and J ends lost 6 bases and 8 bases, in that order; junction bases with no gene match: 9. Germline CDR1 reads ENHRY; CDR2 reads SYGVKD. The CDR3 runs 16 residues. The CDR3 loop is CAISPGTSGSLDEQFF. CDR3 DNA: TGTGCCATCAGCCCTGGGACTAGCGGGAGTCTGGATGAGCAGTTCTTC.

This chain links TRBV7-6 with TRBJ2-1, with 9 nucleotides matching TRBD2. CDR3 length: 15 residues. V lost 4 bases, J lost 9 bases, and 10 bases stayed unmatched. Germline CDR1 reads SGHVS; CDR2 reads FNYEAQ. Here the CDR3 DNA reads TGTGCCAGCAGCTCCTTAGCGGGAGCCGGCGGTGAGCAGTTCTTC. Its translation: CASSSLAGAGGEQFF.

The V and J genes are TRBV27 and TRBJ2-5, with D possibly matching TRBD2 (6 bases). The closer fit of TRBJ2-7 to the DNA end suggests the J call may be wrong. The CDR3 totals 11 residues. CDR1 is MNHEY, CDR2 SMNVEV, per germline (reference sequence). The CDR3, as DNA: TGTGCCAGCGGGGAGGCCCACGAGCAGTACTTC. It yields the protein CASGEAHEQYF.